This T cell receptor (beta chain) was sequenced during a study of blood T cell repertoires in COVID-19. Whole-study context: Acute-phase and convalescent COVID-19 samples originated in the United States, Italy and Spain. T cells, B-cell-depleted T cells, or PBMCs supplied cDNA or gDNA.

Per the original data handling: Estimation of nucleated cell counts relied on the amplification of reference gene primers. Clones were sequenced by immunoSEQ multiplex PCR, and TCRdb holds only the in-frame ones, with some missing. V, J and clone size were drawn from that table, and D and trimming were deduced from the DNA. This table holds about 120,000 clones, around nine tenths found once. What was sequenced was peripheral blood. The sequence came from a woman aged 45-60 years with acute or convalescent COVID-19.

CDR3 protein: CASSPDREPMNTEAFF. CDR3 nucleotides: TGTGCCAGCAGCCCGGACAGGGAACCTATGAACACTGAAGCTTTCTTT. The V call is TRBV7-7, the J call TRBJ1-1, with 8 bases matching TRBD1. The germline V gene has CDR1 SSHAT and CDR2 FNYEAQ (reference sequence). The CDR3 has 16 amino acids. Trimming cost V 5 bases and J 0 bases; bases outside gene matches: 8.